This T cell receptor (beta chain) emerged from a study of T-cell reconstitution after alpha-beta-depleted transplantation in children. This clonotype has more than one count but fewer than ten. Antigen: not known. Germline V gives CDR1 SQVTM, CDR2 ANQGSEA. The ends lost 7 bases at V and 4 bases at J; junction bases unmatched: 12. The CDR3 is 16 residues long. A TCRbeta library incorporating unique molecular identifiers was prepared. Each CDR3 protein gets one entry after TCRdb re-called the PCR reads with MiXCR. The data show hundreds of thousands of distinct CDR3 sequences, roughly 16% seen once. Overall study findings and caveats: There were some patients whose high TCRbeta diversity at day 60 came from surviving recipient T cells and thymic progenitors.

This receptor was obtained from a male patient aged 10-17 years who had a stem cell transplant for acute lymphoblastic leukemia, so the T cells may come from the graft donor. The V gene is TRBV29-1, the J gene TRBJ2-1; 11 bases are a match to TRBD1. The material was PBMCs, mostly from graft donor cells, obtained 360 days after TCRalphabeta/CD19-depleted stem cell transplant. The CDR3 here is CSGGGTGGSFYNEQFF. CDR3 bases: TGCAGCGGCGGAGGGACAGGGGGTAGTTTTTACAATGAGCAGTTCTTC.